This T cell receptor beta chain was recovered during a study of graft-versus-host responses after intestinal transplantation. The authors combined about 200,000 CFSE-labeled responder cells with about 200,000 irradiated, violet-dye-labeled stimulator cells in plates. Profiling relied on immunoSEQ multiplex PCR, and the TCRdb table lists in-frame clones only, not all of them. The data contain about 21,000 clones, 55% to 70% of them seen just once; the ten biggest clones take up over 1%. Whole-study results and caveats: Early post-transplant HvG declines showed an association with peak circulating GvH clone levels.

V was trimmed by 2 bases and J by 6 bases, leaving 14 bases between them. The CDR3 sequence is 15 residues long. The germline gives CDR1 LNHDA, CDR2 SQIVND (reference sequence). This sequence joins TRBV19 and TRBJ1-5, with no clear D. Sequenced here: alloreactive CD4+ T cells from a mixed lymphocyte reaction culture, sampled before intestinal transplant. As for subset: CFSE-low proliferating T cells sorted from roughly six-day pre-transplant mixed lymphocyte reaction (GvH or HvG direction). The clonotype originates from a human patient who received an intestinal transplant. CDR3 in amino acids: CASSIILTGSQPQHF. CDR3 DNA sequence: TGTGCCAGTAGTATAATATTGACTGGGAGTCAGCCCCAGCATTTT. Looking up the rest from reference TRBV19 and TRBJ1-5 gives the full variable domain: DGGITQSPKYLFRKEGQNVTLSCEQNLNHDAMYWYRQDPGQGLRLIYYSQIVNDFQKGDIAEGYSVSREKKESFPLTVTSAQKNPTAFYLCASSIILTGSQPQHFGDGTRLSIL.